This T cell receptor (beta chain) is from a study of response to subunit inactivated influenza vaccine. The ends lost 7 bases at V and 2 bases at J; junction bases unmatched: 6. Germline V gene data show CDR1 as SNHLY and CDR2 as FYNNEI. CDR3 size: 15 residues. TCRdb independently ran MiXCR on the RT-PCR reads; one entry per CDR3 protein. The sample consists of 650,000 to 800,000 distinct CDR3 sequences, approximately 17% of them appearing once. The clonotype was recovered from a man in his fifties or sixties who received an inactivated influenza vaccine. The rearrangement links TRBV2 to TRBJ1-5, with TRBD1 identical over 9 bases. The input for sequencing was PBMCs from blood, taken more than 4 days after vaccination. CDR3 sequence reads: CASNRDRVGNQPQHF. CDR3 nucleotides: TGTGCCAGCAACCGGGACAGGGTCGGCAATCAGCCCCAGCATTTT. The whole variable domain, remainder taken from reference TRBV2 and TRBJ1-5, is EPEVTQTPSHQVTQMGQEVILRCVPISNHLYFYWYRQILGQKVEFLVSFYNNEISEKSEIFDDQFSVERPDGSNFTLKIRSTKLEDSAMYFCASNRDRVGNQPQHFGDGTRLSIL.